These 27 T cell receptor beta chains were sequenced from one sample in a study of cytomegalovirus exposure and HLA in healthy donors. This PCR relied on a set of 60 Vbeta primers and 13 Jbeta primers. Measured with immunoSEQ multiplex PCR; TCRdb has only the in-frame clones, and not every one. The sample carries roughly 100,000 clones, around a tenth recorded once. The specimen sequenced was PBMCs. The receptor source for this set is a man aged 45-65 years in good health and CMV-seropositive.

This clone was observed a few times. This chain joins TRBV30 and TRBJ2-1; maybe TRBD2 (6 bases). This CDR3 comprises 12 residues. Germline values: CDR1 GTSNPN, CDR2 SVGIG (reference sequence). The ends were cut back, 6 bases at V and 13 bases at J, with 19 bases in the middle. Here the CDR3 DNA reads TGTGCCTGCTTGGGGGGAGCTGACCCACAGTTCTTC. Protein product: CACLGGADPQFF.

This clone has only a few counts. The chain has TRBV30 and TRBJ2-7; 8 nucleotides match TRBD1. The V gene's germline CDR1 is GTSNPN and CDR2 SVGIG (reference sequence). The CDR3 totals 14 residues. V dropped 3 bases and J dropped 0; count of bases not matched to a gene: 4. In DNA, the CDR3 is TGTGCCTGGAGCGTGACAGGGGCCTCCTACGAGCAGTACTTC. Its protein product is CAWSVTGASYEQYF.

This clone was detected a few times. This CDR3 is CASSLATTMNTEAFF. In DNA, the CDR3 is TGTGCCAGCAGCTTAGCGACGACAATGAACACTGAAGCTTTCTTT. The gene calls are TRBV7-2 and TRBJ1-1, with unresolved D. Per germline, CDR1 SGHTA and CDR2 FQGNSA. CDR3 length equals 15 residues. V was trimmed by 0 bases and J by 0 bases, leaving 8 bases between them.

The chain employs TRBV7-2 and TRBJ2-1; 8 bases match TRBD2. Germline-derived CDR1 and CDR2 are SGHTA and FQGNSA. CDR3 size: 14 residues. Trimming took 7 bases from V and 0 from J; bases not matched to a gene: 2. For the CDR3, the DNA is TGTGCCAGCAACGCGGGAGGCTCCTACAATGAGCAGTTCTTC. Translated: CASNAGGSYNEQFF.

This clone was counted only a few times. The chain couples TRBV2 to TRBJ2-5; a weak D match, TRBD2 (5 bases). Trimming stripped 6 bases from V and 2 bases from J, with 16 bases between. The CDR3 consists of 15 residues. CDR1 and CDR2 from the germline V gene are SNHLY and FYNNEI. Written as DNA, the CDR3 is TGTGCCAGCAGAGGAGGTCGGAGTGGGCAAGAGACCCAGTACTTC. This translates into CASRGGRSGQETQYF.

The V gene is TRBV27, the J gene TRBJ2-5; D remains unclear. Trimming removed 5 bases from V and 1 base from J, with 11 bases in between. The V gene's germline CDR1 is MNHEY and CDR2 SMNVEV (reference sequence). The CDR3 has 14 amino acids. The CDR3 region is CASSPQRVQETQYF. CDR3 nucleotide sequence: TGTGCCAGCAGTCCTCAACGGGTCCAAGAGACCCAGTACTTC.

This clone occurred a few times. A single base is all that separates this from a far larger clone, so a read error is likely. The chain combines TRBV4-3 with TRBJ1-5; the match to TRBD1 covers 8 bases. The germline CDR1 and CDR2 sequences are LGHNA and YSLEER. CDR3 length equals 17 residues. The CDR3 sequence is CARSPYLWTGYNQPQHF. The CDR3 bases are TGCGCCAGAAGCCCCTATTTATGGACAGGGTACAATCAGCCCCAGCATTTT.

A few counts support this clone. This chain uses TRBV7-9 with TRBJ1-2, with D possibly matching TRBD1 (6 bases). CDR3 length: 12 amino acids. Germline values: CDR1 SEHNR, CDR2 FQNEAQ (reference sequence). V lost 4 bases, J lost 8 bases, and 11 bases lay in between. The CDR3 DNA sequence: TGTGCCAGCAGCTCAGAACAGGGAGGCTACACCTTC. Protein sequence: CASSSEQGGYTF.

This clone was counted a single time. The chain links TRBV28 to TRBJ2-1; 7 bases map to TRBD2. This CDR3 comprises 21 residues. Trimming removed 4 bases from V and 6 bases from J; junction bases left unmatched: 27. Germline CDR1 and CDR2: MDHEN and SYDVKM. CDR3 in amino acids: CASSYLALGLGAGEVGNEQFF. The CDR3 DNA reads as TGTGCCAGCAGTTACTTGGCATTGGGGCTTGGGGCGGGAGAAGTTGGCAATGAGCAGTTCTTC.

This clone appeared a few times. The gene calls are TRBV18 and TRBJ2-1, with 8 bases fitting TRBD1. The J segment lost 7 bases and the V segment lost 3 bases, leaving 8 bases of the junction unmatched. This CDR3 region has 15 residues. Germline CDR1 and CDR2: KGHSH and LQKENI. For the CDR3, the DNA is TGTGCCAGCTCACCCCCGGGACAGGTCCTAAATGAGCAGTTCTTC. It yields the protein CASSPPGQVLNEQFF.

J is TRBJ2-2 and V is TRBV25-1, with a possible D match to TRBD2 (5 bases). The V gene lost 4 bases and the J gene lost 2 bases, with 8 bases spanning the gap. The length of the CDR3 is 14 residues. Germline assignment: CDR1 MGHDK and CDR2 SYGVNS. The CDR3 sequence: CASSGGLNTGELFF. CDR3 DNA sequence: TGTGCCAGCAGTGGAGGGTTAAACACCGGGGAGCTGTTTTTT.

The chain recombines TRBV19 with TRBJ1-1; D unresolved. V was trimmed by 5 bases and J by 7 bases, leaving 8 bases between them. Germline-derived CDR1 and CDR2 are LNHDA and SQIVND (reference sequence). The CDR3 is 11 residues long. The chain's CDR3 is CASSSGFEAFF. In nucleotides, the CDR3 is TGTGCCAGTAGTTCGGGGTTTGAAGCTTTCTTT.

This clone was detected only a few times. The chain employs TRBV20-1 and TRBJ2-2; D is unresolved. The CDR3 is 11 residues long. V was clipped by 5 bases and J by 10 bases, with 11 bases between them. Germline lookup yields CDR1 DFQATT and CDR2 SNEGSKA (reference sequence). The CDR3 here is CSAPLGVELFF. The DNA of the CDR3 is TGCAGTGCTCCCCTTGGAGTGGAGCTGTTTTTT.

The V and J genes are TRBV7-2 and TRBJ2-1, with TRBD1 matching over 9 bases. The germline CDR1 and CDR2 sequences are SGHTA and FQGNSA. The CDR3 runs 15 residues. The junction had 9 bases not matched to a gene; V was cut back by 6 bases and J by 6 bases. Here the CDR3 DNA reads TGTGCCAGCAGTCCCGGGACAGGGATTGTCAATGAGCAGTTCTTC. Residues: CASSPGTGIVNEQFF.

This chain links TRBV18 with TRBJ2-1, with 8 bases that match TRBD2. CDR1 KGHSH and CDR2 LQKENI come from the germline V gene. This CDR3 region has 14 residues. Trimming cost V 2 bases and J 6 bases; bases outside gene matches: 3. CDR3 coding DNA: TGTGCCAGCTCACCAGGACTAGCCGGCAATGAGCAGTTCTTC. Protein product: CASSPGLAGNEQFF.

J is TRBJ1-1 and V is TRBV19, with a possible D match to TRBD1 (5 bases). The CDR3 runs 16 residues. Trimming left V 1 base short and J 1 base short, with 13 bases between. Per germline, CDR1 LNHDA and CDR2 SQIVND (reference sequence). CDR3 bases: TGTGCCAGTAGTATAGGGGTAGGAGGGACGAACACTGAAGCTTTCTTT. This encodes CASSIGVGGTNTEAFF. Variable domain in full (rest from reference TRBV19 and TRBJ1-1): DGGITQSPKYLFRKEGQNVTLSCEQNLNHDAMYWYRQDPGQGLRLIYYSQIVNDFQKGDIAEGYSVSREKKESFPLTVTSAQKNPTAFYLCASSIGVGGTNTEAFFGQGTRLTVV.

The CDR3 region has the DNA TGTGCCTGGAGTGTCGGGGTGAACACCGGGGAGCTGTTTTTT. Translating it yields CAWSVGVNTGELFF. The rearrangement links TRBV30 to TRBJ2-2; weak D call: TRBD2 (5 bases). Looked up from germline, CDR1 is GTSNPN and CDR2 is SVGIG (reference sequence). The V end was cut by 0 bases, the J end by 1 base, with 6 bases between. This CDR3 region has 14 residues.

This clone was seen only a few times. This sequence joins TRBV11-3 and TRBJ2-2, with a weak D call TRBD1 (5 bases). The V gene's germline CDR1 is SGHNT and CDR2 YENEEA. The V and J ends lost 8 bases and 5 bases respectively, with 9 bases between them. The CDR3 loop spans 12 amino acids. This CDR3 is CASDSGTGELFF. CDR3 DNA: TGTGCCAGCGATTCAGGGACCGGGGAGCTGTTTTTT.

The rearrangement joins TRBV28 to TRBJ1-5; 10 bases map to TRBD1. The CDR3 has 15 residues. Germline V CDR1 and CDR2: MDHEN, SYDVKM. Trimming took 10 bases from V and 5 from J; bases not matched to a gene: 11. The CDR3 sequence: CATHNPDRGYQPQHF. The DNA of the CDR3 is TGTGCCACCCATAACCCGGACAGGGGGTATCAGCCCCAGCATTTT.

This clone was counted a few times. One junction end does not reproduce the germline sequence, and a read error may be involved. The V call is TRBV7-2, the J call TRBJ2-5; TRBD2 agrees at 14 bases. This CDR3 comprises 17 residues. The V gene's germline CDR1 is SGHTA and CDR2 FQGNSA. The CDR3 spells CASSLTSGRAFREAQYF. For the CDR3, the DNA is TGTGCCAGCAGCTTGACTAGCGGGAGGGCCTTTCGAGAGGCCCAGTACTTC.

This clone turned up a few times. The rearrangement uses TRBV18 and TRBJ1-1, with 7 bases that match TRBD1. This CDR3 spans 15 amino acids. CDR1 KGHSH and CDR2 LQKENI come from the germline V gene. The trim removed 4 bases at V and 1 base at J, leaving 6 bases unmatched. Written as DNA, the CDR3 is TGTGCCAGCTCACTCCGGGACAGAAGGAACACTGAAGCTTTCTTT. It specifies CASSLRDRRNTEAFF.

This clone was observed a handful of times. The J gene is TRBJ2-3, the V gene TRBV2, with D perhaps TRBD1 (6 bases). Germline CDR1 SNHLY, CDR2 FYNNEI. The CDR3 is made up of 13 amino acids. Trimming pared 6 bases from V and 3 bases from J, leaving 10 bases between. CDR3 in DNA: TGTGCCAGCAGCAAAACAGGGACAGATACGCAGTATTTT. Residues: CASSKTGTDTQYF.

This chain connects TRBV7-3 to TRBJ2-1; D uncertain. This CDR3 has 13 amino acids. The germline V gene encodes CDR1 SGHTA and CDR2 FQGTGA. Between the trimmed V and J ends, which lost 5 bases and 5 bases, there was a span of 10 bases. The CDR3 sequence: CASSPRVDNEQFF. The CDR3 nucleotides are TGTGCCAGCAGCCCGCGCGTGGACAATGAGCAGTTCTTC.

This clone was seen repeatedly, ten times or more. V gene TRBV11-3 combines with J gene TRBJ1-1; weak D call: TRBD1 (6 bases). The germline CDR1 and CDR2 sequences are SGHNT and YENEEA. The V end lost 5 bases, the J end lost 3 bases, and 16 bases lay between the germline ends. The CDR3 is made up of 15 amino acids. CDR3 amino acids: CASSGTGEGDTEAFF. The CDR3 coding sequence is TGTGCCAGCAGCGGTACCGGGGAGGGGGACACTGAAGCTTTCTTT. The whole variable domain, remainder taken from reference TRBV11-3 and TRBJ1-1, is EAGVVQSPRYKIIEKKQPVAFWCNPISGHNTLYWYLQNLGQGPELLIRYENEEAVDDSQLPKDRFSAERLKGVDSTLKIQPAELGDSAVYLCASSGTGEGDTEAFFGQGTRLTVV.

V usage is TRBV14 and J usage is TRBJ2-1; tentatively, D is TRBD2 (7 bases). There are 15 residues in the CDR3. Trimming shortened V by 1 base and J by 4 bases, and 11 bases separated the two germline ends. Germline CDR1 reads SGHDN; CDR2 reads FVKESK. CDR3 in amino acids: CASSQVGGVYNEQFF. The CDR3 bases are TGTGCCAGCAGCCAAGTAGGGGGGGTGTACAATGAGCAGTTCTTC. Full variable domain (remainder filled in from reference TRBV14 and TRBJ2-1): EAGVTQFPSHSVIEKGQTVTLRCDPISGHDNLYWYRRVMGKEIKFLLHFVKESKQDESGMPNNRFLAERTGGTYSTLKVQPAELEDSGVYFCASSQVGGVYNEQFFGPGTRLTVL.

This clone was recorded a few times. J is TRBJ1-2 and V is TRBV5-6; 9 bases are a match to TRBD1. The V and J ends lost 3 bases and 0 bases, in that order; junction bases with no gene match: 3. The CDR3 has 15 amino acids. Looked up from germline, CDR1 is SGHDT and CDR2 is YYEEEE. CDR3 coding DNA: TGTGCCAGCAGCTACACAGGGGGCCCTAACTATGGCTACACCTTC. Translated: CASSYTGGPNYGYTF.

This chain joins TRBV28 and TRBJ1-3; 9 nucleotides agree with TRBD1. The J segment lost 3 bases and the V segment lost 6 bases, leaving 12 bases of the junction unmatched. CDR3 size: 17 residues. CDR1 is MDHEN, CDR2 SYDVKM, per germline. CDR3 sequence: CASRFHGQGQGGNTIYF. CDR3 DNA sequence: TGTGCCAGCAGGTTCCACGGACAGGGGCAGGGTGGAAACACCATATATTTT.